The following is a T cell receptor beta chain sequence with its context. The data stem from a study of PD-L1 blockade in urothelial cancer. As for time point: pretreatment peripheral blood. Produced via immunoSEQ multiplex PCR; TCRdb's table is partial and in-frame only. The sample consists of 60,000 to 70,000 clones, 81% of them appearing once. V was pared by 2 bases and J by 7 bases, with 6 bases between. Germline V gene sequence: CDR1 MDHEN, CDR2 SYDVKM. The CDR3 spans 12 residues. The rearrangement joins TRBV28 to TRBJ2-1; D is ambiguous. The clonotype was recovered from a man between 65 and 85 years old with urothelial cancer. The material was PBMCs, obtained around atezolizumab (anti-PD-L1) treatment. Written as DNA, the CDR3 is TGTGCCAGCAGTTTAAGGAGTAATGAGCAGTTCTTC. Translation gives CASSLRSNEQFF.